What follows are 30 T cell receptor beta chains derived from one specimen sequenced in a study of Graves' ophthalmopathy and Graves' hyperthyroidism (dated by TCRdb to 2017 to 2018). Instrument used: Illumina HiSeq 2000. For repertoire sequencing, TCR beta CDR3 regions were amplified from RNA transcripts. HTBI primers and the Qiagen OneStep RT-PCR kit were used in a first-round RT-PCR, which was followed by a second-round multiplex PCR, size selection and purification. TCRdb itself trimmed the public reads at Q25 with fastp, ran MiXCR and retained productive beta chains. Rows matching on CDR3 protein sequence are summarized as one entry with the most common DNA and genes. The sample data list about 16,000 distinct CDR3 sequences, and roughly 50% of these were observed just once. About 25% of the sample belongs to the ten largest clones. The sequenced material came from peripheral blood. The source is a woman aged 40 to 50 with stable Graves' hyperthyroidism. Donor details come from another sample of the same person, matched by shared clones.

Comments on this clonotype: Being one base from a much bigger clone, this may be a read error. The rearrangement links TRBV10-3 to TRBJ2-3, with no clear D. Germline V gives CDR1 ENHRY, CDR2 SYGVKD. The CDR3 has 11 residues. Trimming took off 5 bases at V and 6 bases at J, with 6 bases between the two ends. Here the CDR3 DNA reads TGTGCCATCAGTTCACAGGATACGCAGTATTTT. Amino acids: CAISSQDTQYF.

This clonotype is labeled as large (0.1 to 1%). The chain joins TRBV25-1 to TRBJ1-1; D may be TRBD1 (5 bases). V gave up 2 bases and J gave up 3 bases, with 10 bases separating them. The CDR3 spans 14 residues. The germline V gene encodes CDR1 MGHDK and CDR2 SYGVNS. The CDR3 spells CASSERVGDTEAFF. The CDR3 coding sequence is TGTGCCAGCAGTGAAAGGGTGGGGGACACTGAAGCTTTCTTT.

This clonotype was seen only a few times. The J gene is TRBJ1-3, the V gene TRBV12-3 or TRBV12-4; D remains ambiguous. This CDR3 has 12 amino acids. The ends were cut back, 4 bases at V and 8 bases at J, with 9 bases in the middle. The CDR3 DNA reads TGTGCCAGCAGTTCCGGACGTGACACCATATATTTT. Translation: CASSSGRDTIYF.

This clonotype rates as medium-sized. This sequence joins TRBV7-2 and TRBJ2-7; D perhaps matches TRBD1 (6 bases). The CDR3 is 15 residues long. The V gene lost 2 bases and the J gene lost 2 bases, with 13 bases spanning the gap. Germline V gene data show CDR1 as SGHTA and CDR2 as FQGNSA. CDR3 nucleotides: TGTGCCAGCAGCTTAAATATCAGGGGTACCTACGAGCAGTACTTC. Its protein product is CASSLNIRGTYEQYF.

This clonotype was counted a few times. The chain links TRBV5-1 to TRBJ2-5; 9 bases fit TRBD2. The CDR3 is 16 residues long. V dropped 4 bases and J dropped 2; count of bases not matched to a gene: 9. CDR1 and CDR2 (germline): SGHRS, YFSETQ. CDR3 DNA sequence: TGCGCCAGCAGCCCGCTAGCGGGGCCCGGACAAGAGACCCAGTACTTC. Its translation: CASSPLAGPGQETQYF.

V gene TRBV5-1 combines with J gene TRBJ1-6; weak D call: TRBD1 (5 bases). This CDR3 comprises 14 residues. Germline lookup yields CDR1 SGHRS and CDR2 YFSETQ. The V end was cut by 3 bases, the J end by 3 bases, with 7 bases between. CDR3 in amino acids: CASSWDGYNSPLHF. DNA of the CDR3: TGCGCCAGCAGCTGGGACGGCTATAATTCACCCCTCCACTTT.

In regard to this clonotype: A much more abundant neighbour one base away suggests this may be a read error. The chain couples TRBV5-1 to TRBJ2-7; possible D gene TRBD1, 6 bases. The CDR3 runs to 15 residues. The germline V gene encodes CDR1 SGHRS and CDR2 YFSETQ. The V gene lost 0 bases and the J gene lost 7 bases, with 17 bases spanning the gap. The CDR3 coding sequence is TGCGCCAGCAGCTTGGGACTTTTTGAGGGGGATGAGCAGTACTTC. This gives the protein CASSLGLFEGDEQYF.

This clonotype was counted ten times or more. This chain uses TRBV12-3 or TRBV12-4 with TRBJ2-1; 12 bases match TRBD2. This CDR3 has 14 residues. J was trimmed by 9 bases and V by 6 bases; bases with no gene match: 6. CDR3 loop: CASSLGLAGREQFF. Here the CDR3 DNA reads TGTGCCAGCAGCCTCGGACTAGCGGGACGTGAGCAGTTCTTC.

V and J are TRBV12-3 or TRBV12-4 and TRBJ1-2; 8 bases align to TRBD1. J gave up 4 bases and V 6 bases, and 10 bases lay outside the gene matches. The CDR3 loop spans 15 amino acids. The CDR3 sequence is CASRARAGQGYGYTF. The CDR3 DNA is TGTGCCAGCAGAGCCAGGGCCGGACAGGGCTATGGCTACACCTTC.

This chain joins TRBV24-1 and TRBJ1-5; 9 bases line up with TRBD1. This CDR3 has 15 amino acids. CDR1 is KGHDR, CDR2 SFDVKD, per germline. J lost 5 bases, V lost 4 bases, and 5 bases had no gene match. In DNA form, the CDR3 reads TGTGCCACCAGTGACACTAGGACAGGGGATCAGCCCCAGCATTTT. This sequence encodes CATSDTRTGDQPQHF.

This clonotype was seen many times. This chain joins TRBV6-1 and TRBJ1-3; D is possibly TRBD1 (6 bases). Germline lookup yields CDR1 MNHNS and CDR2 SASEGT. V lost 4 bases and J 0 bases, leaving 7 bases between the germline ends. This CDR3 region has 14 residues. CDR3 residues: CASSGTASGNTIYF. CDR3 nucleotides: TGTGCCAGCAGTGGGACAGCCTCTGGAAACACCATATATTTT.

This clonotype was seen ten or more times. This chain links TRBV5-1 with TRBJ2-7; the D is unclear. The germline V and J ends were trimmed by 4 bases and 3 bases, with 17 bases remaining between them. CDR1 is SGHRS and CDR2 is YFSETQ in the germline V gene. The CDR3 consists of 15 residues. The CDR3 protein is CASSPDPPRYYEQYF. In nucleotides, the CDR3 is TGCGCCAGCAGCCCCGACCCCCCGAGGTACTACGAGCAGTACTTC.

This clonotype was seen at least ten times. The CDR3 sequence is CSAPSGGASETQYF. In DNA form, the CDR3 reads TGCAGTGCTCCTAGCGGGGGGGCTTCGGAGACCCAGTACTTC. The V and J genes are TRBV20-1 and TRBJ2-5, with 12 bases fitting TRBD2. This CDR3 has 14 residues. With 5 bases clipped from V and 5 bases from J, the junction kept 6 bases outside the gene matches. The germline V gene encodes CDR1 DFQATT and CDR2 SNEGSKA (reference sequence).

V and J are TRBV5-1 and TRBJ2-5, with D possibly matching TRBD1 (7 bases). V was cut by 6 bases and J by 1 base, with 22 bases left in between. Germline-derived CDR1 and CDR2 are SGHRS and YFSETQ. The CDR3 sequence is 17 residues long. This chain's CDR3 is CASKQALYRGGQETQYF. The CDR3 DNA reads TGCGCCAGCAAACAGGCCCTTTACAGGGGAGGCCAAGAGACCCAGTACTTC. The full variable domain, in which reference TRBV5-1 and TRBJ2-5 provide the parts outside the CDR3, is KAGVTQTPRYLIKTRGQQVTLSCSPISGHRSVSWYQQTPGQGLQFLFEYFSETQRNKGNFPGRFSGRQFSNSRSEMNVSTLELGDSALYLCASKQALYRGGQETQYFGPGTRLLVL.

V is TRBV18 and J is TRBJ2-4; 8 nucleotides line up with TRBD1. V lost 2 bases and J lost 2; bases outside the gene matches: 11. Germline CDR1 KGHSH, CDR2 LQKENI. This CDR3 is built from 18 residues. DNA of the CDR3: TGTGCCAGCTCACCATCATTCGGACAGGGTTTGACCAAAAACATTCAGTACTTC. Its translation is CASSPSFGQGLTKNIQYF.

Worth noting for this clonotype: The limits of the CDR3 on the DNA are not certain, so only TCRdb's listed CDR3 is given. The chain joins TRBV20-1 to TRBJ2-5; the table's D gene call, TRBD2, was not cross checked with the DNA. The CDR3 spans 24 amino acids, including both terminal residues. In germline, CDR1 is DFQATT, CDR2 SNEGSKA (reference sequence). The chain's CDR3 is CSATGRGIHPSTLGTGLVVETQYF.

The chain is built from TRBV20-1 and TRBJ2-5; D is uncertain. CDR1 DFQATT and CDR2 SNEGSKA come from the germline V gene (reference sequence). This CDR3 region has 12 residues. Trimming took 3 bases from V and 2 from J, leaving 7 bases between them. In DNA form, the CDR3 reads TGCAGTGCTAGTGGAGATCAAGAGACCCAGTACTTC. Translating gives CSASGDQETQYF.

This clonotype showed up just once. V is TRBV29-1 and J is TRBJ2-3, with D possibly being TRBD1 (6 bases). This CDR3 spans 11 amino acids. Germline V gene lookup returns CDR1 SQVTM and CDR2 ANQGSEA. V lost 3 bases and J lost 5, with 6 bases in between. CDR3 protein: CSVDRGDTQYF. DNA of the CDR3: TGCAGCGTTGACAGGGGAGATACGCAGTATTTT.

About this clonotype: The CDR3 end shows no conserved phenylalanine or tryptophan, and so a read error is likely. This chain joins TRBV6-1 and TRBJ1-6; TRBD1 matches at 9 bases. V gave up 4 bases and J gave up 10 bases; unmatched junction bases: 5. In germline, CDR1 is MNHNS, CDR2 SASEGT. This CDR3 has 14 residues. The CDR3 coding sequence is TGTGCCAGCAGTGCTACAGGGGGCAAATCACCCCTCCACTCT. It translates to CASSATGGKSPLHS.

This clonotype ranks as medium-sized. The rearrangement joins TRBV7-2 to TRBJ2-3, with a tentative D call TRBD1 (6 bases). Between the trimmed V and J ends, which lost 5 bases and 2 bases, there was a span of 8 bases. CDR3 size: 13 residues. Looked up from germline, CDR1 is SGHTA and CDR2 is FQGNSA. Written as DNA, the CDR3 is TGTGCCAGCAGCCCAGGGGTCACAGATACGCAGTATTTT. It yields the protein CASSPGVTDTQYF.

This clonotype appeared a single time. The rearrangement joins TRBV12-3 or TRBV12-4 to TRBJ1-2, with 10 nucleotides matching TRBD1. The CDR3 spans 12 residues. Trimming removed 3 bases from V and 8 bases from J; junction bases left unmatched: 0. DNA for the CDR3: TGTGCCAGCAGTTTGGGACAGGGGGGCTACACCTTC. Its translation: CASSLGQGGYTF.

This clonotype was seen at least ten times. The chain is built from TRBV20-1 and TRBJ2-2; TRBD1 or TRBD2 may be the D gene (5 bases each). Trimming left V 6 bases short and J 0 bases short, with 17 bases between. The CDR3 is 16 amino acids. CDR1 is DFQATT and CDR2 is SNEGSKA in the germline V gene (reference sequence). CDR3 sequence (DNA): TGCAGTGCCAGACCCCTAGGGACCTCGAACACCGGGGAGCTGTTTTTT. It translates to CSARPLGTSNTGELFF.

The CDR3 sequence is CASSFFSGGRRTDTQYF. CDR3 sequence (DNA): TGTGCCAGCAGCTTTTTTTCGGGAGGGAGGCGCACAGATACGCAGTATTTT. The chain employs TRBV5-4 and TRBJ2-3; 8 bases align to TRBD2. V lost 2 bases to trimming and J lost 1 base; unmatched junction nucleotides: 9. Germline V gives CDR1 SGHNT, CDR2 YYREEE (reference sequence). The CDR3 sequence is 17 residues long.

The chain links TRBV15 to TRBJ1-6, with D possibly being TRBD1 (5 bases). Trimming took off 0 bases at V and 7 bases at J, with 7 bases between the two ends. In germline, CDR1 is LNHNV, CDR2 YYDKDF (reference sequence). The CDR3 has 14 amino acids. CDR3 protein: CATSREGVNSPLHF. DNA for the CDR3: TGTGCCACCAGCAGAGAAGGGGTGAATTCACCCCTCCACTTT.

By its share, this clonotype is large (0.1 to 1%). Since the CDR3 does not end with the conserved phenylalanine or tryptophan, this likely comes from a read error. The DNA is left out, because the CDR3 cannot be placed on it with certainty; the CDR3 is given as TCRdb lists it. The chain links TRBV15 to TRBJ2-1; the table's D call, TRBD2, has no DNA check behind it. Termini included, the CDR3 measures 12 amino acids. Germline V gene sequence: CDR1 LNHNV, CDR2 YYDKDF (reference sequence). The chain's CDR3 is CATSRDRGPLKI.

Judged by abundance, this clonotype is medium-sized. In DNA form, the CDR3 reads TGTGCCACCAGCAGAGAGAAGGGACAGGGGAGTGAAAAACTGTTTTTT. Residues: CATSREKGQGSEKLFF. V usage is TRBV15 and J usage is TRBJ1-4, with 10 bases identical to TRBD1. Germline V lookup: CDR1 LNHNV, CDR2 YYDKDF (reference sequence). The CDR3 covers 16 residues. Trimming removed 0 bases from V and 7 bases from J; junction bases left unmatched: 5.

On this clonotype: A read error is possible here, since a much larger clone lies one base away. The chain's CDR3 is CASSLTGNTEALF. CDR3 bases: TGTGCCAGCAGTTTAACGGGAAACACTGAAGCTCTCTTT. The chain employs TRBV12-3 or TRBV12-4 and TRBJ1-1, with D unresolved. The CDR3 extends over 13 amino acids.

The gene calls are TRBV7-2 and TRBJ2-7; D is undetermined. This CDR3 contains 14 residues. V lost 5 bases to trimming and J lost 1 base, with 12 bases between them. Germline V lookup: CDR1 SGHTA, CDR2 FQGNSA. CDR3: CASSPRTASYEQYF. In DNA form, the CDR3 reads TGTGCCAGCAGCCCCCGGACCGCTTCCTACGAGCAGTACTTC.

As to this clonotype: A read error may explain this, as a much larger clone is one base away. The chain employs TRBV5-1 and TRBJ1-4; D gene ambiguous. This CDR3 region has 14 residues. In germline, CDR1 is SGHRS, CDR2 YFSETQ. The CDR3 here is CASSQSSTNDKLFF. The CDR3 DNA follows: TGCGCCAGCAGCCAAAGTTCAACTAATGATAAACTGTTTTTT.

CDR3: CAIRGAGSFSNQPQHF. DNA of the CDR3: TGTGCCATAAGAGGGGCGGGTTCCTTTAGCAATCAGCCCCAGCATTTT. The chain joins TRBV2 to TRBJ1-5, with D possibly TRBD1 on 5 matching bases. The germline V and J ends were trimmed by 10 bases and 0 bases, with 19 bases remaining between them. This CDR3 region has 16 residues. CDR1 is SNHLY, CDR2 FYNNEI, per germline.